What follows is one TCR beta chain and its context. These data belong to a study of control samples from healthy donors and cancer patients. V was pared by 4 bases and J by 13 bases, with 15 bases between. The length of the CDR3 is 13 residues. CDR1 and CDR2 from the germline V gene are SGDLS and YYNGEE. Libraries were prepared by immunoSEQ multiplex PCR; TCRdb keeps only in-frame clonotypes and omits some of them. The repertoire holds approximately 150,000 clones, with about nine tenths as singletons. The J gene is TRBJ1-6, the V gene TRBV9; D may be TRBD1 (5 bases). Sequenced sample: blood. The receptor's source is a woman in her thirties or forties in good health. CDR3 residues: CASSRDAYNPLHF. The DNA for the CDR3 is TGTGCCAGCAGCCGGGACGCCTACAATCCCCTCCACTTT.